This TCR beta chain stems from a study of low-dose radiotherapy and immunotherapy resistance in tumors. Ten or more counts support this clonotype. The time point denotes: before trial treatment. Between the trimmed V and J ends, which lost 5 bases and 4 bases, there was a span of 14 bases. The CDR3 is 14 amino acids. Gene-specific TRAV and TRBV primers were used for first-strand cDNA, covering alpha and beta chains. A roughly 21-cycle PCR with a constant-region primer and V-primer adapter amplified TCRs. TCRdb reprocessed the reads via MiXCR and lists one record per CDR3 protein. The sample holds approximately 90,000 distinct CDR3 sequences, 18% seen once.

The clonotype was recovered from a male donor with prostate cancer. The sample here was PBMCs, taken before treatment. The V gene is TRBV12-3 or TRBV12-4, the J gene TRBJ1-2; weak D call: TRBD1 (6 bases). CDR3 in amino acids: CASSGRGRGYGYTF. CDR3 sequence (DNA): TGTGCCAGCAGTGGCAGGGGTCGGGGCTATGGCTACACCTTC.